One sample yielded the 3 T cell receptor beta chains listed below, sequenced in a study of T cell responses to AZD1222 COVID-19 vaccine. Here immunoSEQ multiplex PCR was the method, and the copy in TCRdb shows in-frame clones only, minus some. Among roughly 130,000 clones listed, 75% to 90% were seen once. The material sequenced was peripheral blood, taken on day 0 of AZD1222 vaccination. The receptors stem from an adult in good health.

The V call is TRBV6-5, the J call TRBJ2-5, with 9 nucleotides matching TRBD2. Looked up from germline, CDR1 is MNHEY and CDR2 is SVGAGI. V shed 4 bases and J 5 bases; nucleotides not matched to a gene: 8. This CDR3 comprises 15 residues. As DNA, the CDR3 is TGTGCCAGCAGTTTCCTGGGACTAGCAGGGGAGACCCAGTACTTC. Protein sequence: CASSFLGLAGETQYF.

This chain joins TRBV2 and TRBJ2-7; tentatively, D is TRBD1 or TRBD2 (5 bases each). This CDR3 has 16 amino acids. Per germline, CDR1 SNHLY and CDR2 FYNNEI. V was shortened by 2 bases and J by 4 bases, with 18 bases between the two germline ends. Here the CDR3 reads CASSELLGEPEYEQYF. In DNA, the CDR3 is TGTGCCAGCAGTGAACTACTGGGGGAACCGGAGTACGAGCAGTACTTC.

The CDR3 bases are TGTGCCAGCAGCCGTTCCGCCGGGACGCAGAAAGAGACCCAGTACTTC. It translates to CASSRSAGTQKETQYF. The chain employs TRBV5-4 and TRBJ2-5; either TRBD1 or TRBD2 may fit D (5 bases each). Trimming took 4 bases from V and 3 from J, leaving 19 bases between them. The CDR3 runs 16 residues. From germline, CDR1 is SGHNT and CDR2 YYREEE (reference sequence).